This TCR beta chain was recorded in a study of blood T cells in healthy people across ages. The CDR3 is 17 amino acids. CDR1 and CDR2 from the germline V gene are SGDLS and YYNGEE. The trim removed 3 bases at V and 0 bases at J, leaving 9 bases unmatched. A second PCR of roughly 7 to 11 cycles used a sample-barcoded 5' primer and a J-beta primer mix. TCRdb re-called the 5' RACE reads through MiXCR, storing one row per CDR3 protein. The profile shows around 970,000 distinct CDR3 sequences, around 54% of them singletons. The sequenced sample was blood. This receptor was obtained from a woman in her sixties in good health. The J gene is TRBJ2-1, the V gene TRBV9, with TRBD2 identical over 7 bases. CDR3 region: CASSALSGVGSYNEQFF. The CDR3 DNA is TGTGCCAGCAGCGCACTCAGCGGGGTGGGCTCCTACAATGAGCAGTTCTTC.